The 20 T cell receptor beta chains reported below all come from one sample, sequenced in a study of cytotoxic CD8 clonotypes in ibrutinib-treated CLL. Generated by immunoSEQ multiplex PCR, the TCRdb table keeps only in-frame clones and is missing some. The data show approximately 70,000 clones, with approximately 90% seen just once and roughly 3% held by the top ten. Here the sequenced sample was PBMCs, taken after 12 months of ibrutinib treatment. The receptors shown here come from a human donor with chronic lymphocytic leukemia.

The chain employs TRBV6-5 and TRBJ2-2; D is undetermined. CDR1 and CDR2 (germline): MNHEY, SVGAGI. Trimming pared 0 bases from V and 7 bases from J, leaving 3 bases between. This CDR3 has 12 amino acids. Here the CDR3 DNA reads TGTGCCAGCAGTTACTCAGGCGGGGAGCTGTTTTTT. Its protein product is CASSYSGGELFF.

In this sample, this clone turned up a few times. J is TRBJ2-4 and V is TRBV5-5, with D uncertain. The length of the CDR3 is 14 residues. V shed 0 bases and J shed 12 bases, with 16 bases lying between them. The germline V gene has CDR1 SGHKS and CDR2 YYEKEE (reference sequence). The DNA of the CDR3 is TGTGCCAGCAGCTTGGGTCCGGGTACGGACCATCAGTACTTC. Translating it yields CASSLGPGTDHQYF.

The V and J genes are TRBV19 and TRBJ2-1; 9 bases align to TRBD2. CDR1 is LNHDA and CDR2 is SQIVND in the germline V gene (reference sequence). With 3 bases clipped from V and 7 bases from J, the junction kept 7 bases outside the gene matches. The CDR3 length is 15 residues. The CDR3 DNA reads as TGTGCCAGTAGTATTATGGCTAGCGGGAATAATGAGCAGTTCTTC. Translating it yields CASSIMASGNNEQFF.

This clone was detected once. The V gene is TRBV6-1, the J gene TRBJ1-2; D unresolved. CDR3 size: 17 residues. The germline V and J ends were trimmed by 4 bases and 0 bases, with 18 bases remaining between them. From germline, CDR1 is MNHNS and CDR2 SASEGT. CDR3: CASSAADAGTTNYGYTF. Here the CDR3 DNA reads TGTGCCAGCAGTGCCGCGGACGCGGGAACAACTAACTATGGCTACACCTTC.

The chain uses TRBV9 and TRBJ2-1; unclear D gene. V was trimmed by 3 bases and J by 5 bases, leaving 12 bases between them. This CDR3 spans 14 amino acids. Looked up from germline, CDR1 is SGDLS and CDR2 is YYNGEE. CDR3 sequence reads: CASSDYERNNEQFF. The CDR3 DNA sequence: TGTGCCAGCAGCGACTACGAGAGGAACAATGAGCAGTTCTTC.

This rearrangement joins TRBV7-9 to TRBJ2-1; D perhaps matches TRBD2 (6 bases). CDR1 is SEHNR and CDR2 is FQNEAQ in the germline V gene (reference sequence). Between the trimmed V and J ends, which lost 4 bases and 4 bases, there was a span of 17 bases. CDR3 length equals 16 residues. CDR3 DNA sequence: TGTGCCAGCAGCTCCAAGTCGGGACTGTTTTACAATGAGCAGTTCTTC. Its translation is CASSSKSGLFYNEQFF.

V gene TRBV18 combines with J gene TRBJ2-7; D might be TRBD1 (6 bases). This CDR3 is 15 amino acids long. V shed 2 bases and J shed 0 bases, with 11 bases lying between them. Germline V gene data show CDR1 as KGHSH and CDR2 as LQKENI. CDR3 sequence (DNA): TGTGCCAGCTCACCAAGAAGGGGGAGCTCCTACGAGCAGTACTTC. It yields the protein CASSPRRGSSYEQYF.

J is TRBJ2-1 and V is TRBV10-1; D unclear. Looked up from germline, CDR1 is WNHNN and CDR2 is SYGVQD (reference sequence). Between the trimmed V and J ends, which lost 4 bases and 6 bases, there was a span of 16 bases. This CDR3 has 15 residues. The CDR3: CASSARPAVPNEQFF. CDR3 DNA: TGCGCCAGCAGTGCACGACCCGCTGTCCCCAATGAGCAGTTCTTC.

This rearrangement joins TRBV10-3 to TRBJ2-7, with D maybe TRBD2 (5 bases). The CDR3 is 16 amino acids. Between the trimmed V and J ends, which lost 0 bases and 3 bases, there was a span of 15 bases. Germline V gene sequence: CDR1 ENHRY, CDR2 SYGVKD. CDR3 coding DNA: TGTGCCATCAGTGAGTCACGGGATCCCTCCCTCTACGAGCAGTACTTC. Its protein product is CAISESRDPSLYEQYF.

V gene TRBV7-3 combines with J gene TRBJ1-2; no clear D. The V end was cut by 1 base, the J end by 6 bases, with 9 bases between. The CDR3 has 13 amino acids. Germline V gives CDR1 SGHTA, CDR2 FQGTGA. The CDR3 DNA is TGTGCCAGCAGCTTAAATCAGGTCGATGGCTACACCTTC. Its translation is CASSLNQVDGYTF.

The genes are TRBV5-1 and TRBJ2-2; D may be TRBD1 (5 bases). Trimming took off 0 bases at V and 6 bases at J, with 12 bases between the two ends. Germline-derived CDR1 and CDR2 are SGHRS and YFSETQ. The CDR3 consists of 15 residues. The CDR3 DNA follows: TGCGCCAGCAGCTTGGGGCAGGGCGCTGCCGGGGAGCTGTTTTTT. Translation gives CASSLGQGAAGELFF. The variable domain in full, with the rest retrieved from reference TRBV5-1 and TRBJ2-2, is KAGVTQTPRYLIKTRGQQVTLSCSPISGHRSVSWYQQTPGQGLQFLFEYFSETQRNKGNFPGRFSGRQFSNSRSEMNVSTLELGDSALYLCASSLGQGAAGELFFGEGSRLTVL.

The CDR3 region is CASSQGGEETQYF. As DNA, the CDR3 is TGTGCCAGCAGCCAAGGGGGTGAAGAGACCCAGTACTTC. The chain has TRBV4-2 and TRBJ2-5, with D unclear. Trimming stripped 1 base from V and 3 bases from J, with 6 bases between. Germline assignment: CDR1 LGHNA and CDR2 YNFKEQ. The CDR3 spans 13 residues.

The chain has TRBV28 and TRBJ2-1; possibly TRBD2 for D (5 bases). V shed 6 bases and J shed 4 bases, with 13 bases lying between them. CDR1 is MDHEN, CDR2 SYDVKM, per germline. This CDR3 has 14 residues. CDR3 DNA sequence: TGTGCCAGCAGACGAGGGTCAGCTTACAATGAGCAGTTCTTC. Its translation: CASRRGSAYNEQFF.

The gene calls are TRBV5-1 and TRBJ2-1; 7 bases agree with TRBD2. The CDR3 is made up of 14 amino acids. Germline V gene data show CDR1 as SGHRS and CDR2 as YFSETQ. Losses at the gene ends were 2 bases for V and 5 bases for J; bases not matched to a gene: 4. The CDR3 region has the DNA TGCGCCAGCAGCTTCGGGGACTATAACAATGAGCAGTTCTTC. The encoded protein is CASSFGDYNNEQFF.

The chain links TRBV7-9 to TRBJ2-7; no firm D call. The length of the CDR3 is 14 residues. Looked up from germline, CDR1 is SEHNR and CDR2 is FQNEAQ (reference sequence). V was pared by 5 bases and J by 0 bases, with 11 bases between. The CDR3 DNA sequence: TGTGCCAGCAGCGCTGTCCTGATCTCCTACGAGCAGTACTTC. Translated, it gives CASSAVLISYEQYF.

V usage is TRBV28 and J usage is TRBJ2-1; the D is unclear. Trimming took 1 base from V and 2 from J, leaving 9 bases between them. This CDR3 region has 15 residues. CDR1 is MDHEN, CDR2 SYDVKM, per germline. The CDR3 loop is CASSLLASAYNEQFF. The CDR3 DNA reads as TGTGCCAGCAGTTTATTAGCCAGTGCCTACAATGAGCAGTTCTTC.

The CDR3 nucleotides are TGTGCCAGCGGCAAACAGGGGGCCCAAGAGACCCAGTACTTC. Translating it yields CASGKQGAQETQYF. This chain links TRBV27 with TRBJ2-5; 9 bases fit TRBD1. Looked up from germline, CDR1 is MNHEY and CDR2 is SMNVEV (reference sequence). Trimming took 8 bases from V and 1 from J; bases not matched to a gene: 5. The CDR3 has 14 residues.

The chain carries TRBV6-6 and TRBJ2-7, with no clear D. Trimming shortened V by 6 bases and J by 2 bases, and 5 bases separated the two germline ends. This CDR3 region has 11 residues. Germline V gene data show CDR1 as MNHNY and CDR2 as SVGAGI (reference sequence). The CDR3 region is CASRAAYEQYF. The CDR3 DNA reads as TGTGCCAGCAGGGCTGCCTACGAGCAGTACTTC.

V and J are TRBV6-1 and TRBJ1-2; 9 nucleotides agree with TRBD1. The CDR3 runs 15 residues. Trimming at V came to 1 base and at J to 3 bases, leaving 3 bases not matched to a gene. From germline, CDR1 is MNHNS and CDR2 SASEGT. This chain's CDR3 is CASSEVGTGHYGYTF. The CDR3, as DNA: TGTGCCAGCAGTGAAGTTGGGACAGGGCACTATGGCTACACCTTC.

The genes are TRBV5-4 and TRBJ2-1, with TRBD2 matching 7 bases. The junction had 8 bases not matched to a gene; V was cut back by 4 bases and J by 1 base. The length of the CDR3 is 16 residues. Germline values: CDR1 SGHNT, CDR2 YYREEE (reference sequence). This CDR3 is CASSPFRRESYNEQFF. CDR3 nucleotides: TGTGCCAGCAGCCCCTTTCGGCGGGAGTCCTACAATGAGCAGTTCTTC.